This TCR beta chain comes out of a study of OX40 agonist ivuxolimab in advanced cancers. Across the whole study: Prior anti-PD-1, anti-PD-L1 or anti-CTLA-4 therapy did not bar entry, and around 39% had some. General study points: Among the lowest peripheral clonal expansion occurred in 0.1-3.0 mg/kg partial responders. Averaged across samples, CD8+ T cells carried more expanded clones than CD4+ did.

Comment on this clone: Its antigen remains unknown.

Systemic immunosuppression or autoimmune disease history was grounds to exclude patients. Assay: immunoSEQ multiplex PCR; the TCRdb copy retains only in-frame clones and omits some. The sample records 60,000 or so clones, 84% being singletons. Germline CDR1 MNHEY, CDR2 SVGAGI. The CDR3 sequence is 15 residues long. V lost 5 bases to trimming and J lost 0 bases, with 12 bases between them. The sample consisted of CD4+ or CD8+ T cells sorted from blood, taken in a trial of the OX40 agonist ivuxolimab. The V call is TRBV6-5, the J call TRBJ2-3; a weak D match, TRBD1 (5 bases). The TCR originated in an adult with an advanced solid tumor such as melanoma, head and neck, liver or kidney cancer. CDR3 residues: CASSHRTASTDTQYF. The CDR3, as DNA: TGTGCCAGCAGTCACAGGACGGCTAGCACAGATACGCAGTATTTT.